The 14 T cell receptor beta chains below all came from one sample that was sequenced in a study of response to subunit inactivated influenza vaccine. TCRdb itself ran the RT-PCR reads through MiXCR, one entry per CDR3 protein. The repertoire includes about 520,000 distinct CDR3 sequences, 25% of them detected once, and around 1.8% sits in the top ten. Material: CD4+ T cells sorted from PBMCs, obtained 5 days after vaccination. Receptors were obtained from a man in his fifties or sixties who received an inactivated influenza vaccine.

V is TRBV2 and J is TRBJ2-7; TRBD1 is a possible D gene (5 bases). Germline-derived CDR1 and CDR2 are SNHLY and FYNNEI. V lost 2 bases to trimming and J lost 2 bases, with 13 bases between them. The CDR3 has 15 amino acids. CDR3 loop: CASSEPGHRTYEQYF. CDR3 coding DNA: TGTGCCAGCAGTGAACCCGGACACCGGACCTACGAGCAGTACTTC.

This clonotype has just a few counts. The CDR3 is CSVLRDPPGTDTQYF. The CDR3 coding sequence is TGCAGCGTTCTCCGGGATCCCCCGGGAACAGATACGCAGTATTTT. This chain connects TRBV29-1 to TRBJ2-3; tentatively, D is TRBD2 (5 bases). CDR1 is SQVTM, CDR2 ANQGSEA, per germline. The CDR3 is 15 residues long. Deletions cut 5 bases from V and 3 bases from J, with 18 bases between.

The chain couples TRBV11-2 to TRBJ2-7; no clear D. Germline V lookup: CDR1 SGHAT, CDR2 FQNNGV. The CDR3 runs to 17 residues. V lost 5 bases and J 0 bases, leaving 20 bases between the germline ends. The CDR3 spells CASSPVGRRLSSYEQYF. CDR3 bases: TGTGCCAGCAGCCCAGTAGGTAGGCGTCTGAGCTCCTACGAGCAGTACTTC.

Only a few counts were recorded for this clonotype. The genes are TRBV5-1 and TRBJ1-5; 7 bases are shared with TRBD1. With V trimmed by 0 bases and J by 7 bases, 10 bases remained unmatched. This CDR3 contains 16 residues. Germline CDR1 is SGHRS and CDR2 is YFSETQ. The CDR3 coding sequence is TGCGCCAGCAGCTTGGATCCGTCGACAGGGAGACAGCCCCAGCATTTT. Encoded protein: CASSLDPSTGRQPQHF.

The rearrangement uses TRBV20-1 and TRBJ1-1; D ambiguous. Between the trimmed V and J ends, which lost 6 bases and 1 base, there was a span of 12 bases. Germline lookup yields CDR1 DFQATT and CDR2 SNEGSKA (reference sequence). The CDR3 spans 13 residues. CDR3 protein: CSAGFDRNTEAFF. The CDR3 DNA sequence: TGCAGTGCGGGCTTCGACCGGAACACTGAAGCTTTCTTT.

This clonotype is a singleton in its sample. The V gene is TRBV2, the J gene TRBJ2-1; D is ambiguous. This CDR3 is built from 16 residues. V shed 0 bases and J shed 0 bases, with 9 bases lying between them. In germline, CDR1 is SNHLY, CDR2 FYNNEI. The CDR3 spells CASSEARASSYNEQFF. The CDR3 coding sequence is TGTGCCAGCAGTGAAGCTAGGGCGAGCTCCTACAATGAGCAGTTCTTC.

The V and J genes are TRBV5-6 and TRBJ2-6; 7 positions agree with TRBD2. Germline lookup yields CDR1 SGHDT and CDR2 YYEEEE. The CDR3 length is 19 residues. V was pared by 4 bases and J by 0 bases, with 13 bases of the junction left unmatched. The CDR3 protein is CASSPLAAGVYSGANVLTF. The CDR3 nucleotides read TGTGCCAGCAGCCCCCTTGCGGCGGGGGTCTACTCTGGGGCCAACGTCCTGACTTTC.

V gene TRBV29-1 combines with J gene TRBJ2-1; tentative D call: TRBD2 (5 bases). Germline CDR1 and CDR2: SQVTM and ANQGSEA. V gave up 6 bases and J gave up 4 bases, with 16 bases separating them. The CDR3 consists of 14 residues. As DNA, the CDR3 is TGCAGCGTCGCATATACAGACTATTACAATGAGCAGTTCTTC. Protein product: CSVAYTDYYNEQFF.

This clonotype was counted many times. A read error may produce the germline difference seen at one junction end. The chain carries TRBV5-1 and TRBJ2-3; no firm D call. Germline CDR1 is SGHRS and CDR2 is YFSETQ. The CDR3 consists of 12 residues. The CDR3 sequence is CASSFSTDTQYF. The CDR3 DNA is TGTGCCAGCAGCTTCAGCACAGATACGCAGTATTTT.

V and J are TRBV20-1 and TRBJ2-3; D perhaps matches TRBD2 (5 bases). Per germline, CDR1 DFQATT and CDR2 SNEGSKA (reference sequence). The V and J ends lost 3 bases and 2 bases respectively, with 15 bases between them. The CDR3 loop spans 15 amino acids. Here the CDR3 reads CSASTERRITDTQYF. In nucleotides, the CDR3 is TGCAGTGCTAGTACCGAGCGGAGAATCACAGATACGCAGTATTTT.

The table lists this clonotype with a few counts. This chain connects TRBV5-1 to TRBJ1-2, with D tentatively TRBD1 (5 bases). Looked up from germline, CDR1 is SGHRS and CDR2 is YFSETQ. The CDR3 contains 14 residues. Deletions cut 5 bases from V and 4 bases from J, with 15 bases between. The CDR3 protein is CASSQQAVPYGYTF. The CDR3 coding sequence is TGCGCCAGCAGTCAACAGGCAGTACCCTATGGCTACACCTTC.

The J gene is TRBJ1-2, the V gene TRBV20-1; D uncertain. CDR1 is DFQATT and CDR2 is SNEGSKA in the germline V gene (reference sequence). Trimming left V 3 bases short and J 5 bases short, with 16 bases between. CDR3 length: 14 amino acids. CDR3 amino acids: CSARGIVLPYGYTF. In DNA form, the CDR3 reads TGCAGTGCTAGGGGGATTGTCCTCCCGTATGGCTACACCTTC.

In its sample, this clonotype was seen many times. The CDR3, as DNA: TGTGCCATCAGGGGGCTTGACAATGAGCAGTTCTTC. Protein product: CAIRGLDNEQFF. The J gene is TRBJ2-1, the V gene TRBV10-3, with a tentative D call TRBD1 (5 bases). This CDR3 spans 12 amino acids. Germline V CDR1 and CDR2: ENHRY, SYGVKD. Trimming shortened V by 6 bases and J by 5 bases, and 8 bases separated the two germline ends.

This clonotype has more than one count but fewer than ten. V gene TRBV5-1 combines with J gene TRBJ2-7, with 9 bases fitting TRBD1. The V gene's germline CDR1 is SGHRS and CDR2 YFSETQ. The CDR3 is 15 amino acids. The V segment lost 0 bases and the J segment 5 bases; nucleotides outside the gene matches: 6. The CDR3 here is CASSLDVGQGNEQYF. The CDR3 coding sequence is TGCGCCAGCAGCTTGGATGTCGGACAGGGGAACGAGCAGTACTTC.